A single sample is the source of the 5 T cell receptor beta chains below, sequenced in a study of blood T cells in healthy people across ages. Using a J-beta primer mix together with a sample-barcoded 5' primer, a second PCR was run for about 7 to 12 cycles. TCRdb reanalysed the 5' RACE reads using MiXCR and keeps one entry per CDR3 protein. Found here are over 1,300,000 distinct CDR3 sequences, roughly 59% of them singletons; the top ten hold more than 6%. The specimen sequenced was blood. The receptors derive from a man aged 18 to 29 in good health.

V is TRBV12-3 or TRBV12-4 and J is TRBJ1-2, with D unresolved. The V gene lost 2 bases and the J gene lost 3 bases, with 13 bases spanning the gap. CDR3 length: 15 amino acids. CDR3 loop: CASSLFLTEDYGYTF. DNA of the CDR3: TGTGCCAGCAGTTTATTCCTTACGGAGGACTATGGCTACACCTTC.

The chain links TRBV28 to TRBJ2-4; D is tentatively TRBD1 or TRBD2 (6 bases each). The ends were cut back, 5 bases at V and 12 bases at J, with 20 bases in the middle. The germline CDR1 and CDR2 sequences are MDHEN and SYDVKM. The CDR3 has 14 residues. In DNA, the CDR3 is TGTGCCAGCAGTCTAAACAGGGACTCCTACGATCAGTACTTC. This translates into CASSLNRDSYDQYF.

A few counts support this clonotype. V gene TRBV5-1 combines with J gene TRBJ2-5; 7 nucleotides align to TRBD2. The CDR3 extends over 16 amino acids. Germline assignment: CDR1 SGHRS and CDR2 YFSETQ. Losses at the gene ends were 4 bases for V and 2 bases for J; bases not matched to a gene: 11. The CDR3 DNA reads TGCGCCAGCAGCCCCACGCAGGGACTACCACAAGAGACCCAGTACTTC. Protein sequence: CASSPTQGLPQETQYF.

This chain joins TRBV3-1 and TRBJ1-5; D uncertain. The CDR3 consists of 14 residues. The germline gives CDR1 LGHDT, CDR2 YNNKEL (reference sequence). V lost 1 base to trimming and J lost 7 bases, with 11 bases between them. CDR3 in amino acids: CASSQGRRGQPQHF. CDR3 nucleotide sequence: TGTGCCAGCAGCCAAGGACGCCGGGGACAGCCCCAGCATTTT.

The chain uses TRBV7-7 and TRBJ1-1, with D possibly being TRBD1 (6 bases). The CDR3 length is 12 residues. Germline V gene sequence: CDR1 SSHAT, CDR2 FNYEAQ (reference sequence). Deletions cut 5 bases from V and 9 bases from J, with 13 bases between. CDR3 in amino acids: CASSRTRDKAFF. Here the CDR3 DNA reads TGTGCCAGCAGCCGAACCCGGGACAAAGCTTTCTTT.